Below, 5 T cell receptor beta chains from the same sample are listed, as sequenced in a study of beta chain features in type 1 diabetes. Overall study findings and caveats: For Type 1 diabetes patients, all four CD4+ subsets carried TCRB CDR3s that were moderately but significantly shorter.

Their target antigens are unknown. Every bit of the isolated RNA underwent reverse transcription, so sequencing read expressed TCRB transcripts. Only in-frame clones appear in the TCRdb table, and some are missing; sequencing was by immunoSEQ multiplex PCR. Here the sample spans roughly 700,000 clones, roughly 13% being singletons. The material sequenced was naive CD4+ T cells from blood. Source of these receptors: a man between 18 and 29 years old with type 1 diabetes.

This clone occurred once. This chain links TRBV6-1 with TRBJ1-2, with a weak D call TRBD1 (5 bases). CDR3 length equals 12 residues. The germline V gene has CDR1 MNHNS and CDR2 SASEGT. V was clipped by 4 bases and J by 8 bases, with 11 bases between them. The CDR3, as DNA: TGTGCCAGCAGTGCAGGGTCATACGGCTACACCTTC. Its translation is CASSAGSYGYTF.

CDR3 loop: CSGAGLDEQYF. DNA for the CDR3: TGCAGCGGGGCAGGGCTCGACGAGCAGTACTTC. The rearrangement joins TRBV29-1 to TRBJ2-7; the D gene is possibly TRBD1 (5 bases). The CDR3 totals 11 residues. Trimming removed 7 bases at V and 5 bases at J, with 12 bases between. The germline V gene has CDR1 SQVTM and CDR2 ANQGSEA.

V gene TRBV6-5 combines with J gene TRBJ2-1; a possible D gene is TRBD2 (6 bases). The germline gives CDR1 MNHEY, CDR2 SVGAGI. The V and J ends lost 6 bases and 7 bases respectively, with 16 bases between them. This CDR3 is built from 14 residues. In DNA, the CDR3 is TGTGCCAGCAGCACGACGGGGGTGAGGAATGAGCAGTTCTTC. Translation gives CASSTTGVRNEQFF.

This clone was seen a few times. The V gene is TRBV7-9, the J gene TRBJ1-3, with TRBD1 as a possible D gene (5 bases). The V end lost 3 bases, the J end lost 2 bases, and 11 bases lay between the germline ends. Germline V CDR1 and CDR2: SEHNR, FQNEAQ (reference sequence). The CDR3 sequence is 15 residues long. CDR3 sequence reads: CASSLTGVTGNTIYF. CDR3 sequence (DNA): TGTGCCAGCAGCTTGACGGGGGTAACTGGAAACACCATATATTTT. Together with reference TRBV7-9 and TRBJ1-3, the CDR3 gives the full variable domain: DTGVSQNPRHKITKRGQNVTFRCDPISEHNRLYWYRQTLGQGPEFLTYFQNEAQLEKSRLLSDRFSAERPKGSFSTLEIQRTEQGDSAMYLCASSLTGVTGNTIYFGEGSWLTVV.

This chain connects TRBV10-3 to TRBJ1-5, with D maybe TRBD1 (5 bases). V lost 2 bases and J 7 bases, leaving 12 bases between the germline ends. The length of the CDR3 is 14 residues. The germline V gene has CDR1 ENHRY and CDR2 SYGVKD. CDR3 region: CAISEGAAGQPQHF. The CDR3 DNA reads TGTGCCATCAGTGAGGGGGCCGCGGGGCAGCCCCAGCATTTT.